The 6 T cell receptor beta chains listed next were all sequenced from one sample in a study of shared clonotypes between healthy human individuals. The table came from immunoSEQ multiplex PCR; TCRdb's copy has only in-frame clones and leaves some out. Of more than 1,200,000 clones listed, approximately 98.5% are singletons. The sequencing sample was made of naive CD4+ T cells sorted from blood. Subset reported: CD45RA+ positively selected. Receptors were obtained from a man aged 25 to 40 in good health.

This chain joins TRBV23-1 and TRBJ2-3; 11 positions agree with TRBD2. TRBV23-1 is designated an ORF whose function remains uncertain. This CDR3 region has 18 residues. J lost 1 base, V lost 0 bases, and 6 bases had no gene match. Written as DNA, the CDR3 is TGCGCCAGCAGTCAATCTGCTAGCGGGAGGCCCCGCACAGATACGCAGTATTTT. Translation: CASSQSASGRPRTDTQYF.

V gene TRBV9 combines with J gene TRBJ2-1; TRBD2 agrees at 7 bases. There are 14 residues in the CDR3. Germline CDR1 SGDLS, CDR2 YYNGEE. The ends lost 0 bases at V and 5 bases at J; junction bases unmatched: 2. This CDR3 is CASSVGGRDNEQFF. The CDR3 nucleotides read TGTGCCAGCAGCGTAGGAGGGAGGGACAATGAGCAGTTCTTC.

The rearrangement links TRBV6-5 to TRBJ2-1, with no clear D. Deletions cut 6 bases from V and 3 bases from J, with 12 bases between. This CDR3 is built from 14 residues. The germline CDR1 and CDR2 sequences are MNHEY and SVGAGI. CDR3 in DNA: TGTGCCAGCAGGTCCCAGATGGGCTACAATGAGCAGTTCTTC. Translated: CASRSQMGYNEQFF.

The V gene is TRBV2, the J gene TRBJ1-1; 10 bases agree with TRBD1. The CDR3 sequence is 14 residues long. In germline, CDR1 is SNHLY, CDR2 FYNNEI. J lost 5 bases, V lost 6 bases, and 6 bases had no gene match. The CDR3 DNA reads TGTGCCAGCAGCGCCGACAGGGGGCGAACTGAAGCTTTCTTT. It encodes CASSADRGRTEAFF.

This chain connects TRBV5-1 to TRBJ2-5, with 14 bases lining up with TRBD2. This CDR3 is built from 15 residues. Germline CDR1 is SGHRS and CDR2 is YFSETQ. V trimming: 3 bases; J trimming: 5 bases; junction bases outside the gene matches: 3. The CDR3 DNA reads TGCGCCAGCAGCTCGACTAGCGGGAGGGAGGAGACCCAGTACTTC. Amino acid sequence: CASSSTSGREETQYF.

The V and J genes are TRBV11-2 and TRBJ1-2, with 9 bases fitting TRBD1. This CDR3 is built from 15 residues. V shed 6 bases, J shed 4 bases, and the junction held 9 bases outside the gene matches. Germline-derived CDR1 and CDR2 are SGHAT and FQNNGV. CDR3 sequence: CASRRPGQGSYGYTF. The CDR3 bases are TGTGCCAGCAGACGACCGGGACAGGGATCCTATGGCTACACCTTC.